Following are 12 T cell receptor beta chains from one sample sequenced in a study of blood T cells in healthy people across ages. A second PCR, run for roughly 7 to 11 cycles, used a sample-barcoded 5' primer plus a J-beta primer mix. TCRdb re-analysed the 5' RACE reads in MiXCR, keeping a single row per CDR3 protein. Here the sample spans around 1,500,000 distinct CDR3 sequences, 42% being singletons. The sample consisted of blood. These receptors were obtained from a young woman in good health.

CDR3 sequence (DNA): TGCAGTGCCCTCAAACTAGCGGGCCCCAATGAGCAGTACTTC. Amino acids: CSALKLAGPNEQYF. The rearrangement links TRBV20-1 to TRBJ2-7; 9 bases agree with TRBD2. Per germline, CDR1 DFQATT and CDR2 SNEGSKA (reference sequence). The junction had 13 bases not matched to a gene; V was cut back by 6 bases and J by 7 bases. The CDR3 is 14 amino acids.

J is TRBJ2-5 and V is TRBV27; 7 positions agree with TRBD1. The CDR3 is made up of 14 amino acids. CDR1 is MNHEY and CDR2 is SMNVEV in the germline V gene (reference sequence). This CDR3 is CDTRGTSGYNEQYF. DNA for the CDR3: TGTGACACCAGGGGGACCTCGGGGTACAATGAGCAGTACTTC.

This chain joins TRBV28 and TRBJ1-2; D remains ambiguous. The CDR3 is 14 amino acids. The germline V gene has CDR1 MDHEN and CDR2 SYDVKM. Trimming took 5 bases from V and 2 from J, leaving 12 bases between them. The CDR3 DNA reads TGTGCCAGCAGTGCTTCAAGTTTCAACTATGGCTACACCTTC. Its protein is CASSASSFNYGYTF.

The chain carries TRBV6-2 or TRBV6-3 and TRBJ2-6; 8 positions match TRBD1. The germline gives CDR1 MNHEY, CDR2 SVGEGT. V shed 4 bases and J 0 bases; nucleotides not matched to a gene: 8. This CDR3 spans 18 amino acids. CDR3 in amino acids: CASSLPGQADSGANVLTF. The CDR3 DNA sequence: TGTGCCAGCAGTTTACCGGGACAGGCCGACTCTGGGGCCAACGTCCTGACTTTC.

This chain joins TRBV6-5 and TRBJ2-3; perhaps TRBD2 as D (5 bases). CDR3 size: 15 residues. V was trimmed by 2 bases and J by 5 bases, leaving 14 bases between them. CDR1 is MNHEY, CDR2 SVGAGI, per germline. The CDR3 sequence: CASSYGGRSIDTQYF. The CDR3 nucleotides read TGTGCCAGCAGTTACGGAGGCAGGAGTATAGATACGCAGTATTTT.

CDR3 bases: TGTGCCAGCAGTGAATGGGGGAGCTCCTATAATTCACCCCTCCACTTT. This encodes CASSEWGSSYNSPLHF. The chain employs TRBV6-1 and TRBJ1-6, with a tentative D call TRBD1 (5 bases). V lost 2 bases and J 0 bases, leaving 8 bases between the germline ends. CDR1 MNHNS and CDR2 SASEGT come from the germline V gene. The CDR3 totals 16 residues.

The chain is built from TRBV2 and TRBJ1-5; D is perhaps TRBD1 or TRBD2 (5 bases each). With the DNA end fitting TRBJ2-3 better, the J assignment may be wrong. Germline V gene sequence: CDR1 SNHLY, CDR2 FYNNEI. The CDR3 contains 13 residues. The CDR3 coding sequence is TGTGCCAGCAGGGGGGACGGAAATCAGCCCCAGTATTTT. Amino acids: CASRGDGNQPQYF.

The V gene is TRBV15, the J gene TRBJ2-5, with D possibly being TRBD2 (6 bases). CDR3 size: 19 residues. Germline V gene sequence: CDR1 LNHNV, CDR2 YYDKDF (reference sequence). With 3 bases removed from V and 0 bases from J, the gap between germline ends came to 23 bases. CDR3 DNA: TGTGCCACCAGCAGTAGCGGAGAGGGCCCCTATCTTAACCAAGAGACCCAGTACTTC. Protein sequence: CATSSSGEGPYLNQETQYF.

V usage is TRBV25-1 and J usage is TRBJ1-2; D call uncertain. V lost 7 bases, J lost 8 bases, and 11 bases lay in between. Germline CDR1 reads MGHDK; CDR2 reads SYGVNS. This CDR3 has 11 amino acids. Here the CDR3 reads CASTGSIGYTF. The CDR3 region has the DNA TGTGCCAGCACTGGGAGTATCGGCTACACCTTC.

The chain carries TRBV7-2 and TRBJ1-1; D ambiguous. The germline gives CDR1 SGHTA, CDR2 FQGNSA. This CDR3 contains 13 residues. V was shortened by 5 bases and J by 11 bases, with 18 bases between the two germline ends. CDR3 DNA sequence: TGTGCCAGCAGCCCTTCGGACGGCCGCGGGGCTTTCTTT. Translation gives CASSPSDGRGAFF.

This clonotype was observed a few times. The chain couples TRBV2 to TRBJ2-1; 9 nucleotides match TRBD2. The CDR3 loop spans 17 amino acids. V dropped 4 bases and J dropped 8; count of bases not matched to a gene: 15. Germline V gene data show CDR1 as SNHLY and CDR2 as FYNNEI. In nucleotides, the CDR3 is TGTGCCAGCAGTGCAGCCAGGGGCCTAGCGGGGCCGTATGAGCAGTTCTTC. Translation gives CASSAARGLAGPYEQFF.

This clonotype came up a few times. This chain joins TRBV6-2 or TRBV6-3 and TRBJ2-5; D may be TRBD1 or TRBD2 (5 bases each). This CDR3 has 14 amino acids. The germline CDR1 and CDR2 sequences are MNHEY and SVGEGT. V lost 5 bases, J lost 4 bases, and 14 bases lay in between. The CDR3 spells CASSLRGRGETQYF. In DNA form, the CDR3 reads TGTGCCAGCAGTCTCCGGGGCCGGGGAGAGACCCAGTACTTC.